The 3 T cell receptor beta chains given below trace back to one sample, sequenced in a study of CD8 T cells in ankylosing spondylitis. Study findings and constraints: Within ankylosing spondylitis blood, a TCR beta motif made up of seven to nine highly homologous variants appeared to be characteristic.

MiXCR, run by TCRdb on the 5' RACE reads, gives a single entry per CDR3 protein. The data hold 330,000 or so distinct CDR3 sequences, with under 8.5% observed a single time. No cognate antigen is known for these TCRs. Sample: blood, either unsorted or a sorted T cell fraction (not recorded which). These receptor sequences come from a male donor with ankylosing spondylitis.

This clonotype was observed many times. This sequence joins TRBV11-1 and TRBJ1-2; 7 positions match TRBD1. Germline CDR1 reads SGHAT; CDR2 reads FQDESV (reference sequence). V trimming: 5 bases; J trimming: 5 bases; junction bases outside the gene matches: 8. This CDR3 is built from 14 residues. The CDR3 here is CASSPHRGWYGYTF. CDR3 DNA: TGTGCCAGCAGCCCACACAGGGGATGGTATGGCTACACCTTC.

The V call is TRBV10-3, the J call TRBJ2-6; D gene unclear. CDR1 ENHRY and CDR2 SYGVKD come from the germline V gene. This CDR3 region has 19 residues. V was pared by 3 bases and J by 0 bases, with 18 bases between. The CDR3 sequence: CAISESTLSFASGANVLTF. CDR3 nucleotides: TGTGCCATCAGTGAATCGACACTGAGTTTTGCCTCTGGGGCCAACGTCCTGACTTTC.

Ten or more counts support this clonotype. The chain uses TRBV5-1 and TRBJ2-2; 12 bases match TRBD2. Per the germline V gene, CDR1 is SGHRS and CDR2 is YFSETQ. The CDR3 is 16 amino acids. V shed 3 bases and J 5 bases; nucleotides not matched to a gene: 5. The chain's CDR3 is CASSSETSGSTGELFF. The CDR3, as DNA: TGCGCCAGCAGCTCCGAGACTAGCGGGAGTACCGGGGAGCTGTTTTTT.